This passage covers 27 T cell receptor beta chains from one sample sequenced in a study of blood T cell repertoires in COVID-19. Using immunoSEQ multiplex PCR, the repertoire was profiled, and TCRdb retains in-frame clones only, with some absent. Of about 240,000 clones detected, roughly nine tenths appear once; the ten largest clones hold roughly 5.8%. The sequencing input was peripheral blood. The receptors here all came from a man between 60 and 75 years old with acute or convalescent COVID-19.

This chain joins TRBV5-5 and TRBJ1-2; tentatively, D is TRBD1 (5 bases). Germline assignment: CDR1 SGHKS and CDR2 YYEKEE (reference sequence). The CDR3 totals 13 residues. Trimming stripped 2 bases from V and 2 bases from J, with 7 bases between. The CDR3 protein is CASSFRGNYGYTF. The CDR3 DNA sequence: TGTGCCAGCAGCTTTCGGGGGAACTATGGCTACACCTTC.

The V gene is TRBV7-6, the J gene TRBJ1-1; 9 nucleotides match TRBD1. Per germline, CDR1 SGHVS and CDR2 FNYEAQ. V lost 5 bases and J lost 3; bases outside the gene matches: 7. The CDR3 is made up of 15 amino acids. In DNA, the CDR3 is TGTGCCAGCAGCCAAGACAGGGGGTTGGACACTGAAGCTTTCTTT. It translates to CASSQDRGLDTEAFF.

J is TRBJ2-3 and V is TRBV7-3; D is ambiguous. In germline, CDR1 is SGHTA, CDR2 FQGTGA. Trimming shortened V by 5 bases and J by 2 bases, and 8 bases separated the two germline ends. This CDR3 is built from 13 residues. This CDR3 is CASSLDFTDTQYF. CDR3 in DNA: TGTGCCAGCAGCCTTGACTTCACAGATACGCAGTATTTT.

This clone has just a few counts. The chain combines TRBV19 with TRBJ2-3, with D possibly being TRBD2 (6 bases). V shed 10 bases and J shed 3 bases, with 20 bases lying between them. Germline V CDR1 and CDR2: LNHDA, SQIVND (reference sequence). The CDR3 runs to 15 residues. CDR3 nucleotide sequence: TGTGCCACCTCGGGGGTCGGGAGAGGTACAGATACGCAGTATTTT. This gives the protein CATSGVGRGTDTQYF.

This chain links TRBV28 with TRBJ1-1; no clear D. The germline gives CDR1 MDHEN, CDR2 SYDVKM. This CDR3 has 13 residues. Trimming took 6 bases from V and 5 from J, leaving 13 bases between them. The DNA of the CDR3 is TGTGCCAGCAGCCGTGACTACGGGACTGAAGCTTTCTTT. Translation gives CASSRDYGTEAFF. Full variable domain (rest looked up from reference TRBV28 and TRBJ1-1): DVKVTQSSRYLVKRTGEKVFLECVQDMDHENMFWYRQDPGLGLRLIYFSYDVKMKEKGDIPEGYSVSREKKERFSLILESASTNQTSMYLCASSRDYGTEAFFGQGTRLTVV.

The chain is built from TRBV4-3 and TRBJ2-7; TRBD2 aligns across 13 bases. Germline CDR1 and CDR2: LGHNA and YSLEER. This CDR3 region has 16 residues. V was clipped by 1 base and J by 4 bases; unmatched bases: 4. In DNA, the CDR3 is TGCGCCAGCAGCCAAGTTACGACTAGCGGGAGGTACGAGCAGTACTTC. Its translation: CASSQVTTSGRYEQYF.

This sequence joins TRBV5-1 and TRBJ1-4; D gene uncertain. V was trimmed by 3 bases and J by 0 bases, leaving 9 bases between them. Germline assignment: CDR1 SGHRS and CDR2 YFSETQ. The CDR3 spans 15 residues. In DNA form, the CDR3 reads TGCGCCAGCAGCTCCCTGGGCACAACTAATGAAAAACTGTTTTTT. Its translation: CASSSLGTTNEKLFF. Variable domain in full (rest from reference TRBV5-1 and TRBJ1-4): KAGVTQTPRYLIKTRGQQVTLSCSPISGHRSVSWYQQTPGQGLQFLFEYFSETQRNKGNFPGRFSGRQFSNSRSEMNVSTLELGDSALYLCASSSLGTTNEKLFFGSGTQLSVL.

The CDR3 region has the DNA TGTGCCAGGGGTCAGGGTATGATTAATTCACCCCTCCACTTT. Translated, it gives CARGQGMINSPLHF. The J gene is TRBJ1-6, the V gene TRBV2; TRBD1 might be the D (5 bases). CDR3 length equals 14 residues. V lost 9 bases, J lost 6 bases, and 15 bases lay in between. Germline CDR1 is SNHLY and CDR2 is FYNNEI.

The gene calls are TRBV28 and TRBJ2-7; TRBD1 might be the D (6 bases). V gave up 8 bases and J gave up 1 base, with 12 bases separating them. The CDR3 length is 13 residues. In germline, CDR1 is MDHEN, CDR2 SYDVKM. The CDR3 nucleotides are TGTGCCAGCGAAGACAGGCTGTCCTACGAGCAGTACTTC. Its translation: CASEDRLSYEQYF.

V usage is TRBV24-1 and J usage is TRBJ1-2; TRBD1 matches 7 bases. The CDR3 is made up of 14 amino acids. The junction had 4 bases not matched to a gene; V was cut back by 1 base and J by 6 bases. Germline V CDR1 and CDR2: KGHDR, SFDVKD. In DNA, the CDR3 is TGTGCCACCAGTGATTTTGGACAGGCCCATGGCTACACCTTC. Its protein is CATSDFGQAHGYTF.

This clone has a single count. Other DNA sequences in this sample translate to the same CDR3. The gene calls are TRBV3-1 (or the pseudogene TRBV3-2) and TRBJ2-3; TRBD2 agrees at 10 bases. The CDR3 extends over 15 amino acids. Germline lookup yields CDR1 LGHDT and CDR2 YNNKEL (reference sequence). The V gene end was trimmed by 3 bases and the J gene end by 0 bases; junction bases not matched to a gene: 0. As DNA, the CDR3 is TGTGCCAGCAGCCAGACTAGCGGGAGCACAGATACGCAGTATTTT. Amino acids: CASSQTSGSTDTQYF.

V usage is TRBV5-4 and J usage is TRBJ2-7, with no clear D. The V and J ends lost 3 bases and 4 bases respectively, with 5 bases between them. The CDR3 totals 11 residues. The germline V gene encodes CDR1 SGHNT and CDR2 YYREEE (reference sequence). DNA for the CDR3: TGTGCCAGCAGCTATCTATACGAGCAGTACTTC. Protein: CASSYLYEQYF. The full variable domain, rest sourced from reference TRBV5-4 and TRBJ2-7, is ETGVTQSPTHLIKTRGQQVTLRCSSQSGHNTVSWYQQALGQGPQFIFQYYREEENGRGNFPPRFSGLQFPNYSSELNVNALELDDSALYLCASSYLYEQYFGPGTRLTVT.

J is TRBJ1-2 and V is TRBV7-9; 11 positions match TRBD1. In germline, CDR1 is SEHNR, CDR2 FQNEAQ (reference sequence). Trimming removed 5 bases from V and 4 bases from J; junction bases left unmatched: 6. The CDR3 covers 15 residues. Here the CDR3 reads CASSQDRGRGYGYTF. The CDR3, as DNA: TGTGCCAGCAGCCAGGACAGGGGGCGCGGCTATGGCTACACCTTC.

The chain has TRBV19 and TRBJ2-1; TRBD2 agrees at 9 bases. The CDR3 extends over 15 amino acids. The trim removed 1 base at V and 8 bases at J, leaving 6 bases unmatched. Looked up from germline, CDR1 is LNHDA and CDR2 is SQIVND (reference sequence). CDR3 region: CASSIGGGRADEQFF. The CDR3, as DNA: TGTGCCAGTAGTATAGGGGGCGGGAGGGCCGATGAGCAGTTCTTC.

The chain is built from TRBV19 and TRBJ1-5, with a weak D call TRBD1 (5 bases). V lost 2 bases to trimming and J lost 7 bases, with 12 bases between them. The germline V gene has CDR1 LNHDA and CDR2 SQIVND (reference sequence). This CDR3 region has 14 residues. CDR3 amino acids: CASSISRDGQPQHF. CDR3 in DNA: TGTGCCAGTAGTATAAGCAGGGATGGACAGCCCCAGCATTTT. Supplemented by reference TRBV19 and TRBJ1-5, the full variable domain reads DGGITQSPKYLFRKEGQNVTLSCEQNLNHDAMYWYRQDPGQGLRLIYYSQIVNDFQKGDIAEGYSVSREKKESFPLTVTSAQKNPTAFYLCASSISRDGQPQHFGDGTRLSIL.

This chain links TRBV15 with TRBJ2-5, with 7 bases matching TRBD2. From germline, CDR1 is LNHNV and CDR2 YYDKDF (reference sequence). The CDR3 contains 15 residues. The V and J ends lost 5 bases and 4 bases, in that order; junction bases with no gene match: 10. The CDR3 coding sequence is TGTGCCACCAGCCGACGTGGGGGGGGGAGAGAGACCCAGTACTTC. This translates into CATSRRGGGRETQYF. The variable domain in full, completed from reference TRBV15 and TRBJ2-5, reads DAMVIQNPRYQVTQFGKPVTLSCSQTLNHNVMYWYQQKSSQAPKLLFHYYDKDFNNEADTPDNFQSRRPNTSFCFLDIRSPGLGDTAMYLCATSRRGGGRETQYFGPGTRLLVL.

This clone was seen just once. The chain employs TRBV5-1 and TRBJ2-2, with 8 bases matching TRBD1. The CDR3 totals 15 residues. V was clipped by 4 bases and J by 1 base; unmatched bases: 3. Per germline, CDR1 SGHRS and CDR2 YFSETQ. The CDR3 here is CASSAGTGNTGELFF. The CDR3 DNA follows: TGCGCCAGCAGCGCCGGGACAGGGAACACCGGGGAGCTGTTTTTT.

V is TRBV19 and J is TRBJ2-7; TRBD1 matches at 10 bases. In germline, CDR1 is LNHDA, CDR2 SQIVND (reference sequence). This CDR3 is built from 17 residues. V was clipped by 2 bases and J by 4 bases; unmatched bases: 11. The chain's CDR3 is CASSIRGTGVAGYEQYF. CDR3 DNA sequence: TGTGCCAGTAGTATACGCGGGACAGGGGTTGCCGGTTACGAGCAGTACTTC.

The V gene is TRBV19, the J gene TRBJ2-7, with 8 nucleotides matching TRBD2. The CDR3 extends over 15 amino acids. Germline V gene data show CDR1 as LNHDA and CDR2 as SQIVND (reference sequence). The V and J ends lost 5 bases and 1 base, in that order; junction bases with no gene match: 7. The CDR3 nucleotides read TGTGCCAGTAGTGAAGCGGGAGTAGGGTCCTACGAGCAGTACTTC. It specifies CASSEAGVGSYEQYF.

The V and J genes are TRBV6-5 and TRBJ1-6; TRBD1 aligns across 10 bases. V shed 6 bases, J shed 9 bases, and the junction held 8 bases outside the gene matches. CDR1 MNHEY and CDR2 SVGAGI come from the germline V gene. CDR3 length equals 15 residues. The CDR3 region has the DNA TGTGCCAGCAGAAAGGGGGGACAGGGGAGTTCACCCCTCCACTTT. Translated, it gives CASRKGGQGSSPLHF.

This chain connects TRBV5-4 to TRBJ2-5; 10 bases fit TRBD2. V lost 4 bases, J lost 4 bases, and 4 bases stayed unmatched. CDR1 is SGHNT and CDR2 is YYREEE in the germline V gene (reference sequence). CDR3 length equals 14 residues. DNA for the CDR3: TGTGCCAGCAGCACGGGACTAGCGTCAGAGACCCAGTACTTC. Translating it yields CASSTGLASETQYF.

This clone was observed a few times. One junction end disagrees with the germline gene, perhaps due to a read error. This rearrangement joins TRBV3-1 (or the pseudogene TRBV3-2) to TRBJ1-4, with D hard to call. This CDR3 is built from 15 residues. CDR1 LGHDT and CDR2 YNNKEL come from the germline V gene (reference sequence). The chain's CDR3 is CASCQGREANEKLFF. CDR3 in DNA: TGTGCCAGCTGCCAAGGACGGGAGGCTAATGAAAAACTGTTTTTT.

This sequence joins TRBV15 and TRBJ1-4, with 9 bases fitting TRBD1. The CDR3 contains 16 residues. Trimming cost V 3 bases and J 5 bases; bases outside gene matches: 7. CDR1 LNHNV and CDR2 YYDKDF come from the germline V gene (reference sequence). Here the CDR3 reads CATSSSSGQGNEKLFF. CDR3 bases: TGTGCCACCAGCAGTTCTAGTGGACAGGGGAATGAAAAACTGTTTTTT.

V usage is TRBV7-2 and J usage is TRBJ2-2, with 7 bases identical to TRBD1. CDR3 length: 15 amino acids. The germline gives CDR1 SGHTA, CDR2 FQGNSA. J was trimmed by 1 base and V by 2 bases; bases with no gene match: 1. The CDR3: CASSLRTGNTGELFF. DNA of the CDR3: TGTGCCAGCAGCTTAAGGACAGGGAACACCGGGGAGCTGTTTTTT. Drawing the rest from reference TRBV7-2 and TRBJ2-2, the complete variable domain is GAGVSQSPSNKVTEKGKDVELRCDPISGHTALYWYRQSLGQGLEFLIYFQGNSAPDKSGLPSDRFSAERTGGSVSTLTIQRTQQEDSAVYLCASSLRTGNTGELFFGEGSRLTVL.

The chain combines TRBV6-2 or TRBV6-3 with TRBJ2-2; 11 bases map to TRBD2. The CDR3 has 15 residues. V dropped 7 bases and J dropped 5; count of bases not matched to a gene: 6. In germline, CDR1 is MNHEY, CDR2 SVGEGT. The CDR3 coding sequence is TGTGCCAGCACCCCTCTAGCGGGAGGTACCGGGGAGCTGTTTTTT. Translated: CASTPLAGGTGELFF.

This clone was observed once. V usage is TRBV7-9 and J usage is TRBJ2-5, with D perhaps matching TRBD1 (7 bases). The CDR3 length is 16 residues. Trimming removed 1 base from V and 7 bases from J, with 19 bases in between. Germline-derived CDR1 and CDR2 are SEHNR and FQNEAQ (reference sequence). CDR3 in amino acids: CASSLGTFLQGGTQYF. The CDR3 DNA is TGTGCCAGCAGCTTAGGGACCTTTCTTCAGGGGGGGACCCAGTACTTC.

This clone has a single count. V and J are TRBV5-4 and TRBJ2-3; 9 nucleotides align to TRBD1. J lost 0 bases, V lost 2 bases, and 7 bases had no gene match. The CDR3 loop spans 17 amino acids. Germline CDR1 and CDR2: SGHNT and YYREEE (reference sequence). The DNA for the CDR3 is TGTGCCAGCAGCTTCGGACAGGGGATTTCTAGCACAGATACGCAGTATTTT. Its protein product is CASSFGQGISSTDTQYF. Variable domain in full (rest from reference TRBV5-4 and TRBJ2-3): ETGVTQSPTHLIKTRGQQVTLRCSSQSGHNTVSWYQQALGQGPQFIFQYYREEENGRGNFPPRFSGLQFPNYSSELNVNALELDDSALYLCASSFGQGISSTDTQYFGPGTRLTVL.